This T cell receptor (beta chain) was observed in a study of blood T cell repertoires in COVID-19. The method was immunoSEQ multiplex PCR; TCRdb's version includes in-frame clones alone and lacks a portion of them. The repertoire holds about 200,000 clones, with approximately 81% as singletons. J lost 8 bases, V lost 4 bases, and 13 bases had no gene match. Germline CDR1 and CDR2: MDHEN and SYDVKM. CDR3 size: 17 residues. This TCR was recovered from a woman of 80 years or more with acute or convalescent COVID-19. V usage is TRBV28 and J usage is TRBJ1-4; the match to TRBD1 covers 10 bases. Sequencing was performed on peripheral blood. The CDR3 nucleotides read TGTGCCAGCAGTTCTTCCGGGACAGGGGCGATACAAGAAAAACTGTTTTTT. Amino acids: CASSSSGTGAIQEKLFF.